This TCR beta chain was sequenced for a study of blood T cells in healthy people across ages. Study-level points and caveats: When one million T cells were used, diversity estimates were thought to be underestimates. Unknown CMV status may confound age-related changes in expanded clones.

Alongside a J-beta primer mix, a sample-barcoded 5' primer served in a second PCR lasting roughly 6 to 11 cycles. All samples yielded 3 million or more CDR3-containing paired-end reads. TCRdb fed the 5' RACE reads into MiXCR, producing one record per CDR3 protein. Altogether approximately 350,000 distinct CDR3 sequences are present, about 55% being singletons, with the ten largest covering 45% to 55%. Note on this clonotype: The antigen is undetermined.

Germline V gene sequence: CDR1 SGHDN, CDR2 FVKESK. The V and J ends lost 2 bases and 5 bases respectively, with 12 bases between them. The CDR3 is 14 residues long. Sequencing was carried out using blood. The receptor comes from a man in his 60s in good health. The rearrangement links TRBV14 to TRBJ1-1; D might be TRBD1 (6 bases). The CDR3 DNA reads as TGTGCCAGCAGCCAATTGGGGGCGGAGACTGAAGCTTTCTTT. Residues: CASSQLGAETEAFF.